These 27 T cell receptor beta chains were all obtained from the same sample, sequenced in a study of cytomegalovirus exposure and HLA in healthy donors. Both 60 Vbeta primers and 13 Jbeta primers went into the PCR. Sequencing was performed with immunoSEQ multiplex PCR; in TCRdb, only in-frame clones are kept and a portion is missing. The sample includes around 100,000 clones, under 80% of them seen just once. Material for sequencing was PBMCs. The receptor set was obtained from a woman under 30 in good health and CMV-seropositive.

This clone was seen a few times. The V and J genes are TRBV5-1 and TRBJ1-4, with D uncertain. Germline-derived CDR1 and CDR2 are SGHRS and YFSETQ. Deletions cut 4 bases from V and 4 bases from J, with 14 bases between. The CDR3 is 15 amino acids. The CDR3 loop reads CASSKNPGGNEKLFF. In nucleotides, the CDR3 is TGCGCCAGCAGCAAGAACCCCGGAGGTAATGAAAAACTGTTTTTT.

This CDR3 is CASSLDRGGSEAFF. The CDR3 DNA follows: TGTGCCAGCAGTTTGGACAGGGGCGGGAGTGAAGCTTTCTTT. The rearrangement uses TRBV6-1 and TRBJ1-1; 9 bases map to TRBD1. The CDR3 extends over 14 amino acids. V trimming: 5 bases; J trimming: 7 bases; junction bases outside the gene matches: 8. The germline CDR1 and CDR2 sequences are MNHNS and SASEGT.

This clone turned up a few times. This chain joins TRBV2 and TRBJ1-1; D is uncertain. The CDR3 totals 11 residues. Germline V gene sequence: CDR1 SNHLY, CDR2 FYNNEI. V was pared by 10 bases and J by 0 bases, with 6 bases between. As DNA, the CDR3 is TGTGCCATCTACTTGAACACTGAAGCTTTCTTT. Encoded protein: CAIYLNTEAFF.

The chain links TRBV7-8 to TRBJ2-1; D possibly corresponds to TRBD1 (6 bases). The germline V gene has CDR1 SGHVS and CDR2 FQNEAQ. The CDR3 covers 15 residues. V was trimmed by 2 bases and J by 4 bases, leaving 12 bases between them. The CDR3 region has the DNA TGTGCCAGCAGCTTAAACAGGGCTGCTTACAATGAGCAGTTCTTC. Its translation is CASSLNRAAYNEQFF.

The V gene is TRBV15, the J gene TRBJ2-7; 9 bases are a match to TRBD2. Germline CDR1 is LNHNV and CDR2 is YYDKDF (reference sequence). Germline trimming cut 0 bases from V and 6 bases from J; bases unmatched to any gene: 6. CDR3 length: 15 amino acids. CDR3 in DNA: TGTGCCACCAGCAGAGACAGCGGGAGGATGAGCGAGCAGTACTTC. The encoded protein is CATSRDSGRMSEQYF.

The chain has TRBV19 and TRBJ2-3; 8 bases are shared with TRBD1. The germline CDR1 and CDR2 sequences are LNHDA and SQIVND (reference sequence). This CDR3 has 15 residues. After removal of 5 bases from V and 5 bases from J, the junction contained 9 bases not matched to a gene. The CDR3 sequence: CASSPRQGLGDTQYF. CDR3 nucleotides: TGTGCCAGTAGTCCCCGACAGGGGCTGGGAGATACGCAGTATTTT.

This chain uses TRBV18 with TRBJ2-1; 7 positions match TRBD2. Trimming at V came to 2 bases and at J to 8 bases, leaving 12 bases not matched to a gene. The CDR3 covers 16 residues. Germline V gives CDR1 KGHSH, CDR2 LQKENI. The CDR3 DNA follows: TGTGCCAGCTCACCAGAGACCGGACTAGTTCGGGATGAGCAGTTCTTC. Protein sequence: CASSPETGLVRDEQFF.

The chain is built from TRBV5-1 and TRBJ2-2; TRBD2 might be the D (6 bases). The CDR3 runs to 15 residues. Germline lookup yields CDR1 SGHRS and CDR2 YFSETQ. Deletions cut 5 bases from V and 2 bases from J, with 13 bases between. The CDR3 loop reads CASSRLADNTGELFF. Here the CDR3 DNA reads TGCGCCAGCAGTCGGTTAGCGGATAACACCGGGGAGCTGTTTTTT.

Worth noting for this clone: Other DNA sequences in the same sample also yield this CDR3. This chain joins TRBV7-2 and TRBJ1-1; no clear D gene. V lost 3 bases to trimming and J lost 2 bases, with 7 bases between them. The CDR3 is 13 residues long. CDR1 and CDR2 from the germline V gene are SGHTA and FQGNSA. For the CDR3, the DNA is TGTGCCAGCAGCTTGTCTCGTAACACTGAAGCTTTCTTT. This translates into CASSLSRNTEAFF.

The chain joins TRBV6-5 to TRBJ2-7; TRBD1 matches 7 bases. The germline CDR1 and CDR2 sequences are MNHEY and SVGAGI. The CDR3 runs 15 residues. V was pared by 0 bases and J by 0 bases, with 2 bases of the junction left unmatched. As DNA, the CDR3 is TGTGCCAGCAGTTACTCCAGGGGGATCTCCTACGAGCAGTACTTC. Amino acids: CASSYSRGISYEQYF.

The DNA of the CDR3 is TGCGCCAGCAGCTTCGGGACAGGGAAATCCTACGAGCAGTACTTC. Protein: CASSFGTGKSYEQYF. The rearrangement uses TRBV5-1 and TRBJ2-7, with 9 bases identical to TRBD1. The CDR3 is 15 residues long. Germline values: CDR1 SGHRS, CDR2 YFSETQ. The trim removed 2 bases at V and 1 base at J, leaving 4 bases unmatched. The full variable domain, its missing parts supplied by reference TRBV5-1 and TRBJ2-7, is KAGVTQTPRYLIKTRGQQVTLSCSPISGHRSVSWYQQTPGQGLQFLFEYFSETQRNKGNFPGRFSGRQFSNSRSEMNVSTLELGDSALYLCASSFGTGKSYEQYFGPGTRLTVT.

The rearrangement uses TRBV6-5 and TRBJ1-1, with TRBD1 matching 7 bases. The germline gives CDR1 MNHEY, CDR2 SVGAGI. V lost 8 bases and J lost 3; bases outside the gene matches: 6. CDR3 length equals 13 residues. The CDR3 bases are TGTGCCAGCCTAAGGGACAGATACACTGAAGCTTTCTTT. Its translation is CASLRDRYTEAFF.

The V call is TRBV28, the J call TRBJ1-1; D unclear. This CDR3 spans 13 amino acids. CDR1 is MDHEN and CDR2 is SYDVKM in the germline V gene. V shed 3 bases and J shed 0 bases, with 5 bases lying between them. CDR3 protein: CASSFKLNTEAFF. The CDR3 coding sequence is TGTGCCAGCAGTTTTAAATTGAACACTGAAGCTTTCTTT.

This clone was recorded only once. V gene TRBV27 combines with J gene TRBJ2-1; D perhaps matches TRBD2 (5 bases). This CDR3 is 14 amino acids long. V gave up 6 bases and J gave up 2 bases, with 11 bases separating them. The V gene's germline CDR1 is MNHEY and CDR2 SMNVEV (reference sequence). The CDR3 DNA sequence: TGTGCCAGCAGCGCCCGAGGGCCCTACAATGAGCAGTTCTTC. Its translation: CASSARGPYNEQFF.

The chain uses TRBV7-9 and TRBJ1-3; 7 nucleotides agree with TRBD1. Germline trimming cut 8 bases from V and 6 bases from J; bases unmatched to any gene: 16. Looked up from germline, CDR1 is SEHNR and CDR2 is FQNEAQ (reference sequence). The CDR3 runs 16 residues. In DNA form, the CDR3 reads TGTGCCAGCCGACTACTCTCGACAGGGTCGCTAAACACCATATATTTT. Its translation is CASRLLSTGSLNTIYF.

This sequence joins TRBV7-3 and TRBJ2-3; weak D call: TRBD1 (6 bases). The CDR3 is made up of 14 amino acids. Looked up from germline, CDR1 is SGHTA and CDR2 is FQGTGA. Between the trimmed V and J ends, which lost 5 bases and 6 bases, there was a span of 15 bases. The CDR3 DNA sequence: TGTGCCAGCAGCGACCCGGGACATGCTGATACGCAGTATTTT. Translating it yields CASSDPGHADTQYF.

This clone was counted between two and nine times. The rearrangement links TRBV5-6 to TRBJ1-1, with TRBD1 matching 7 bases. This CDR3 contains 15 residues. The germline V gene has CDR1 SGHDT and CDR2 YYEEEE. J was trimmed by 6 bases and V by 4 bases; bases with no gene match: 12. The CDR3 DNA follows: TGTGCCAGCAGCCCGGGGAGACAGGGAGTCCCTGAAGCTTTCTTT. The encoded protein is CASSPGRQGVPEAFF.

This clone came up once. The chain uses TRBV23-1 and TRBJ2-7; the D gene is possibly TRBD2 (5 bases). TRBV23-1 carries the ORF label, with uncertain function. Trimming left V 7 bases short and J 6 bases short, with 19 bases between. The CDR3 extends over 14 amino acids. CDR3 nucleotides: TGCGCCAGCACTACCGCCGGCCAACTAGGCGAGCAGTACTTC. Translated: CASTTAGQLGEQYF.

The V gene is TRBV7-9, the J gene TRBJ1-1; D remains ambiguous. This CDR3 has 11 amino acids. Germline V gene sequence: CDR1 SEHNR, CDR2 FQNEAQ (reference sequence). The ends were cut back, 0 bases at V and 8 bases at J, with 4 bases in the middle. Here the CDR3 reads CASSLAREAFF. The CDR3 bases are TGTGCCAGCAGCTTAGCCAGGGAAGCTTTCTTT.

The CDR3 DNA reads as TGTGCCAGCACATTAGCTGCAGGCAATCAGCCCCAGCATTTT. Its translation: CASTLAAGNQPQHF. This chain uses TRBV6-5 with TRBJ1-5; D unclear. This CDR3 has 14 amino acids. CDR1 is MNHEY and CDR2 is SVGAGI in the germline V gene. The ends were cut back, 7 bases at V and 2 bases at J, with 12 bases in the middle.

The V call is TRBV5-1, the J call TRBJ2-7; D may be TRBD2 (6 bases). The CDR3 is 12 residues long. Between the trimmed V and J ends, which lost 3 bases and 2 bases, there was a span of 6 bases. The germline gives CDR1 SGHRS, CDR2 YFSETQ. In DNA, the CDR3 is TGCGCCAGCAGCTGGGGGGCCTACGAGCAGTACTTC. Residues: CASSWGAYEQYF.

V usage is TRBV14 and J usage is TRBJ2-1; D perhaps matches TRBD2 (5 bases). This CDR3 comprises 15 residues. V was shortened by 4 bases and J by 10 bases, with 20 bases between the two germline ends. The germline gives CDR1 SGHDN, CDR2 FVKESK. Written as DNA, the CDR3 is TGTGCCAGCAGCCGACGTGGGAGCGTATTCGGCGAGCAGTTCTTC. Protein: CASSRRGSVFGEQFF.

The count of this clone is one. This chain joins TRBV18 and TRBJ2-2; 9 bases are shared with TRBD1. Germline V gene lookup returns CDR1 KGHSH and CDR2 LQKENI. V was clipped by 2 bases and J by 3 bases; unmatched bases: 4. CDR3 length: 16 residues. The DNA for the CDR3 is TGTGCCAGCTCACCATACAGGGGGCCGGACACCGGGGAGCTGTTTTTT. Translating gives CASSPYRGPDTGELFF.

V and J are TRBV4-1 and TRBJ2-7; TRBD2 matches 16 bases. V lost 3 bases, J lost 5 bases, and 4 bases stayed unmatched. Germline lookup yields CDR1 MGHRA and CDR2 YSYEKL. The CDR3 has 16 amino acids. The CDR3 DNA reads as TGCGCCAGCAGCCAGGGACTAGCGGGAGGGCCGGACGAGCAGTACTTC. Amino acids: CASSQGLAGGPDEQYF.

V is TRBV6-5 and J is TRBJ2-2; 11 bases map to TRBD2. With V trimmed by 4 bases and J by 9 bases, 10 bases remained unmatched. The CDR3 is 16 residues long. Germline CDR1 reads MNHEY; CDR2 reads SVGAGI. The CDR3 DNA follows: TGTGCCAGCAGTTTTCCTTCCCTAGCGGGAGGCCGGGAGCTGTTTTTT. The encoded protein is CASSFPSLAGGRELFF.

By sample share, this clone is large (0.1 to 1%). Other DNA sequences in this sample translate to the same CDR3. The V call is TRBV6-5, the J call TRBJ1-1; D ambiguous. Germline CDR1 MNHEY, CDR2 SVGAGI. The CDR3 is 15 residues long. Trimming cost V 0 bases and J 1 base, with 9 bases left between them. Written as DNA, the CDR3 is TGTGCCAGCAGTTACTCGTCCGGTGGGAACACTGAAGCTTTCTTT. Residues: CASSYSSGGNTEAFF.

The chain carries TRBV27 and TRBJ2-7; 9 nucleotides match TRBD1. The CDR3 loop spans 14 amino acids. With V trimmed by 4 bases and J by 7 bases, 8 bases remained unmatched. The germline V gene has CDR1 MNHEY and CDR2 SMNVEV (reference sequence). The CDR3 sequence: CASSSGTGIREQYF. Here the CDR3 DNA reads TGTGCCAGCAGTTCCGGGACAGGGATACGAGAGCAGTACTTC.